This T cell receptor (beta chain) was sequenced for a study of Ad26.COV2.S vaccination and SARS-CoV-2 variants. The CDR3 runs to 14 residues. CDR1 MDHEN and CDR2 SYDVKM come from the germline V gene. The V end lost 2 bases, the J end lost 4 bases, and 9 bases lay between the germline ends. Libraries were prepared by immunoSEQ multiplex PCR; TCRdb keeps only in-frame clonotypes and omits some of them. The repertoire has 500,000 or so clones, around 88% of them found once; the top ten carry roughly 13%. Treatment denoted: 15 to 20 received Ad26.COV2.S at low or high dose, single or two shots; 5 received placebo; per-sample allocation not given. Samples analyzed were those drawn on day 63 after the first vaccine or placebo injection.

The TCR was taken from a person between 18 and 65 years old who received the Ad26.COV2.S COVID-19 vaccine or a placebo. This chain connects TRBV28 to TRBJ2-1, with D perhaps TRBD2 (5 bases). Sequenced material: peripheral blood, taken in a trial of Ad26.COV2.S vaccine versus placebo. CDR3 sequence (DNA): TGTGCCAGCAGTTTAATAGCGATTTACAATGAGCAGTTCTTC. Protein sequence: CASSLIAIYNEQFF.